These T cell receptor beta chains were read from a single sample in a study of blood T cells in healthy people across ages. TCRdb independently ran MiXCR on the 5' RACE reads; one entry per CDR3 protein. The sample lists hundreds of thousands of distinct CDR3 sequences, 58% occurring once. The sample was blood. The receptors shown here come from a man aged 25 to 45 in good health. The CDR3 runs from the conserved cysteine through the conserved F or W. The D gene is left open where the match is weak. Size values are once, few and many counts, or a class for expanded clones, and some rows have none.

j_call d_call clone_size v_call cdr3_aa cdr3_nt
TRBJ2-7 - - TRBV6-2/TRBV6-3 CASSYGLSRQYF TGTGCCAGCAGTTACGGTCTGTCACGGCAGTACTTC
TRBJ2-1 - few TRBV7-2 CASSLDWGATNEQFF TGTGCCAGCAGCTTAGATTGGGGGGCCACCAATGAGCAGTTCTTC
TRBJ2-5 TRBD2 - TRBV10-3 CAISDGGSGSQETQYF TGTGCCATCAGTGATGGGGGTAGCGGGAGCCAAGAGACCCAGTACTTC
TRBJ2-1 - - TRBV7-3 CASSLNSLGGEQFF TGTGCCAGCAGCTTAAATTCTCTCGGCGGTGAGCAGTTCTTC
TRBJ1-1 TRBD1 - TRBV7-9 CASSPRQGANTEAFF TGTGCCAGCAGCCCCCGACAGGGGGCGAACACTGAAGCTTTCTTT
TRBJ2-5 - - TRBV4-2 CASSQEQGQTQYF TGTGCCAGCAGCCAAGAACAGGGACAGACCCAGTACTTC
TRBJ2-4 - - TRBV12-3/TRBV12-4 CASSLRQGVRQYF TGTGCCAGCAGTTTGCGGCAGGGAGTACGTCAGTACTTC
TRBJ2-7 - - TRBV29-1 CSVGLSYEQYF TGCAGCGTTGGCCTATCCTACGAGCAGTACTTC
TRBJ1-2 - - TRBV4-2 CASSHMTNPSSYGYTF TGTGCCAGCAGCCATATGACAAACCCGAGTAGCTATGGCTACACCTTC
TRBJ1-2 TRBD1 once TRBV4-1 CASSPKQGLGYTF TGCGCCAGCAGTCCGAAACAGGGGCTTGGCTACACCTTC
TRBJ2-7 - - TRBV20-1 CSAQGLGAYEQYF TGCAGTGCACAGGGTTTGGGAGCCTACGAGCAGTACTTC
TRBJ2-1 - - TRBV11-1 CASLLGGEQFF TGTGCCAGCCTCCTCGGGGGTGAGCAGTTCTTC
TRBJ2-7 - - TRBV6-1 CASNPTVTSYEQYF TGTGCCAGCAATCCGACGGTTACCAGCTACGAGCAGTACTTC
TRBJ1-1 - - TRBV19 CASIIRGEAFF TGTGCCAGTATCATAAGGGGTGAAGCTTTCTTT
TRBJ2-5 TRBD2 few TRBV28 CASRGTSGGDGYGEQYF TGTGCCAGCAGGGGGACTAGCGGAGGAGATGGTTATGGTGAGCAGTACTTC
TRBJ2-5 - - TRBV6-2/TRBV6-3 CATRGETQYF TGTGCCACTCGGGGGGAGACCCAGTACTTC
TRBJ2-7 TRBD1 - TRBV3-1 CASSQVDRGGEQYF TGTGCCAGCAGCCAAGTTGACAGGGGGGGAGAGCAGTACTTC
TRBJ2-1 - - TRBV10-3 CAISYTGRAGNNEQFF TGTGCCATCAGTTATACCGGGCGCGCCGGGAACAATGAGCAGTTCTTC
TRBJ2-3 - - TRBV28 CAASAEVGVNTQYF TGTGCCGCCAGCGCCGAGGTAGGGGTAAATACGCAGTATTTT
TRBJ2-6 TRBD1 few TRBV20-1 CSAPGGGTVKSGANVLTF TGCAGTGCTCCAGGGGGTGGGACAGTGAAATCTGGGGCCAACGTCCTGACTTTC
TRBJ1-2 - few TRBV2 CASPGEGLIGYTF TGTGCCAGCCCCGGGGAAGGTTTAATTGGCTACACCTTC
TRBJ1-2 - - TRBV6-5 CASSYNAIANYGYTF TGTGCCAGCAGTTACAACGCGATCGCCAACTATGGCTACACCTTC
TRBJ2-7 - few TRBV27 CASKPGQGDYEQYF TGTGCCAGCAAGCCGGGACAAGGCGATTACGAGCAGTACTTC
TRBJ1-5 TRBD1 once TRBV28 CASSLWPGGFQPQHF TGTGCCAGCAGTTTATGGCCAGGGGGCTTTCAGCCCCAGCATTTT
TRBJ2-3 - - TRBV10-3 CAIRIRGTPSTDTQYF TGTGCCATCAGGATCCGGGGCACGCCTAGCACAGATACGCAGTATTTT
TRBJ2-7 TRBD1 - TRBV28 CAIGDRDRVYEQYF TGTGCCATTGGGGACCGGGACAGGGTGTACGAGCAGTACTTC
TRBJ1-2 - - TRBV2 CASSMTAPYGYTF TGTGCCAGCAGTATGACAGCGCCCTATGGCTACACCTTC
TRBJ2-7 TRBD1 - TRBV5-5 CASSLGTGTGSYEQYF TGTGCCAGCAGCTTGGGAACCGGGACAGGGTCGTACGAGCAGTACTTC
TRBJ2-1 - - TRBV7-2 CASKDPPSGEQFF TGTGCCAGCAAGGACCCCCCATCCGGTGAGCAGTTCTTC
TRBJ1-4 - few TRBV29-1 CSVGRRNEKLFF TGCAGCGTTGGACGGCGAAATGAAAAACTGTTTTTT